This TCR beta chain came from a study of PD-L1 blockade in urothelial cancer. Study in general: Each patient had 0 to 3 earlier chemotherapy regimens. After treatment start, blood was analyzed at 3 weeks (second dose) and at 6 weeks.

TCRdb's table, derived via immunoSEQ multiplex PCR, lists solely in-frame clones and lacks some. The table shows tens of thousands of clones, with approximately 77% occurring only once. From germline, CDR1 is KGHSH and CDR2 LQKENI. The CDR3 consists of 14 residues. V lost 5 bases to trimming and J lost 6 bases; unmatched junction nucleotides: 6. Time point specified: pretreatment peripheral blood. The number of samples from each patient was between 1 and 8, taken pretreatment and on-treatment. V gene TRBV18 combines with J gene TRBJ2-2; 7 bases are a match to TRBD2. Here the sequenced sample was PBMCs, taken around atezolizumab (anti-PD-L1) treatment. This TCR derives from a man between 70 and 80 years old with urothelial cancer. CDR3 sequence reads: CASSYSSGAGELFF. DNA of the CDR3: TGTGCCAGCTCATATTCAAGCGGGGCCGGGGAGCTGTTTTTT.